This T cell receptor beta chain was observed in a study of blood T cell repertoires in COVID-19. Study background: The United States, Italy and Spain were the sources of the acute and convalescent COVID-19 samples. In each case, the material was cDNA or gDNA derived from T cells, B-cell-depleted T cells, or PBMCs.

The CDR3 length is 15 residues. V lost 0 bases to trimming and J lost 4 bases; unmatched junction nucleotides: 5. Germline loops: CDR1 LNHNV, CDR2 YYDKDF (reference sequence). Repertoires were generated with immunoSEQ multiplex PCR, while TCRdb's copy carries only in-frame clones and drops some. The sample carries about 52,000 clones, roughly 87% recorded once. The V gene is TRBV15, the J gene TRBJ1-1; TRBD1 agrees at 7 bases. This sequence was found in a human donor with active COVID-19. The donor label of this sample is uncertain. Sequenced sample: peripheral blood. The CDR3 region has the DNA TGTGCCACCAGCAGAGATCCCAACAGGGGCACTGAAGCTTTCTTT. Amino acids: CATSRDPNRGTEAFF.